This TCR beta chain is drawn from a study of blood T cell repertoires in COVID-19. The repertoire was sequenced with immunoSEQ multiplex PCR; TCRdb's copy has only in-frame clones and lacks some. This sample has 120,000 or so clones, with around 87% found just once. Input material: peripheral blood. The sequence was collected from a woman between 65 and 79 years old with acute or convalescent COVID-19.

CDR3 DNA: TGTGCCAGCAGCCAACGCCTGGGAGAAGCTAACAATGAGCAGTTCTTC. It codes for CASSQRLGEANNEQFF. The V call is TRBV3-1 (or the pseudogene TRBV3-2), the J call TRBJ2-1, with D possibly TRBD2 on 5 matching bases. CDR1 is LGHDT, CDR2 YNNKEL, per germline (reference sequence). The CDR3 runs 16 residues. The germline V and J ends were trimmed by 2 bases and 5 bases, with 16 bases remaining between them.